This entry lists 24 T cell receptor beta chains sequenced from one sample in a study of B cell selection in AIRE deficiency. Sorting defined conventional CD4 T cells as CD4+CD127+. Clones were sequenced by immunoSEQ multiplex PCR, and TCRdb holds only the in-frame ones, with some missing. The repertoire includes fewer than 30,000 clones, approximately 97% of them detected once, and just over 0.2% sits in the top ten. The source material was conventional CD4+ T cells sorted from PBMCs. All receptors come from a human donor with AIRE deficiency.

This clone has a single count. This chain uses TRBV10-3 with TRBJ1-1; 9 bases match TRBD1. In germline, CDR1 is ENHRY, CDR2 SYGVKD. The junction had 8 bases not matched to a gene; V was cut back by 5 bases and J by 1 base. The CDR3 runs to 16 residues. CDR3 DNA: TGTGCCATCAGTCGAGGGGGACAGGGCCCGAACACTGAAGCTTTCTTT. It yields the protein CAISRGGQGPNTEAFF.

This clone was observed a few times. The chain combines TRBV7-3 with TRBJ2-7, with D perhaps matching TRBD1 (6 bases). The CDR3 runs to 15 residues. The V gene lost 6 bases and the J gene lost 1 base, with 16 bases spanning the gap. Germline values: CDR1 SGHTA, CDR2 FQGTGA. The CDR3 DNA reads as TGTGCCAGCAGTAAGTCCCGGGACACTTCCTACGAGCAGTACTTC. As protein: CASSKSRDTSYEQYF.

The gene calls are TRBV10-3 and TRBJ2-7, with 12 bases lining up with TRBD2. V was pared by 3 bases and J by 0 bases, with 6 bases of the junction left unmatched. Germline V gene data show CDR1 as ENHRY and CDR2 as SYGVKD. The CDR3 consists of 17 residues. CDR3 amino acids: CAISDPTSGSTSYEQYF. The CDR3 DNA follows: TGTGCCATCAGTGATCCGACTAGCGGGAGCACCTCCTACGAGCAGTACTTC.

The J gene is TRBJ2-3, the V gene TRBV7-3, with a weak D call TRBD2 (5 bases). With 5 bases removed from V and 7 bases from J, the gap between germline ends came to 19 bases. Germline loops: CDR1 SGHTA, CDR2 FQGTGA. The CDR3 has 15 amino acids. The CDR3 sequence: CASSPSRALMNTQYF. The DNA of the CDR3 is TGTGCCAGCAGCCCTAGCCGGGCCCTCATGAATACGCAGTATTTT.

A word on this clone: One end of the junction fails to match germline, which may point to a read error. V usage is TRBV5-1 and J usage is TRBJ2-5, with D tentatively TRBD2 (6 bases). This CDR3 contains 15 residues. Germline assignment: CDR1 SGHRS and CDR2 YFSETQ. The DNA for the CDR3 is TGCGCCAGCAGCCCCGGGGGTTTCGGACAAGAGGCCCAGTACTTC. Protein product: CASSPGGFGQEAQYF.

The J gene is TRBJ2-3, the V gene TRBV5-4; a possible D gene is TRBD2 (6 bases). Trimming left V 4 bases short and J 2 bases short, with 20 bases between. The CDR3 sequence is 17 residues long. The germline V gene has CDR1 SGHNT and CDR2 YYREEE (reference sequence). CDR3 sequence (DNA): TGTGCCAGCAGCCCGGCCCGGGGACTCCATATCACAGATACGCAGTATTTT. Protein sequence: CASSPARGLHITDTQYF.

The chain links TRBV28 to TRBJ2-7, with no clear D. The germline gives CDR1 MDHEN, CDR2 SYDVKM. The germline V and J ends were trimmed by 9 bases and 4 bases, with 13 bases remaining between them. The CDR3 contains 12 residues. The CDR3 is CASSWTEYEQYF. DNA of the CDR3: TGTGCCAGTTCGTGGACGGAATACGAGCAGTACTTC.

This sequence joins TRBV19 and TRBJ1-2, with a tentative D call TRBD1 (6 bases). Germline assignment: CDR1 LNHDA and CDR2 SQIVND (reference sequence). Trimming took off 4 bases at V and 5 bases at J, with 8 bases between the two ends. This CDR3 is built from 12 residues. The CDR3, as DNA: TGTGCCAGTAGTAGAGGACAGTATGGCTACACCTTC. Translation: CASSRGQYGYTF.

The CDR3 sequence: CASSPRHPIMGYGYTF. The CDR3 nucleotides are TGTGCCAGCAGCCCTAGACACCCAATAATGGGCTATGGCTACACCTTC. The rearrangement uses TRBV4-2 and TRBJ1-2; D gene ambiguous. V was clipped by 4 bases and J by 4 bases, with 19 bases between them. CDR3 length: 16 residues. In germline, CDR1 is LGHNA, CDR2 YNFKEQ.

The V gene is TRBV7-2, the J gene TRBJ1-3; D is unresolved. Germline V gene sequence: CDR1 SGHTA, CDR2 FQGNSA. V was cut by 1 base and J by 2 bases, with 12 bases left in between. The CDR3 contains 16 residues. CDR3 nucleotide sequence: TGTGCCAGCAGCTTAGGCAGGCCCTTGGCTGGAAACACCATATATTTT. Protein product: CASSLGRPLAGNTIYF.

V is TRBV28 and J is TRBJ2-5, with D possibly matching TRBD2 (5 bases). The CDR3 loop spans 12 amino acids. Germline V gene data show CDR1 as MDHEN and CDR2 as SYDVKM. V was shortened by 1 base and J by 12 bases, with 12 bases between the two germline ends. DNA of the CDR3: TGTGCCAGCAGTTTATTCTCCGGGAACGAGTACTTC. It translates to CASSLFSGNEYF.

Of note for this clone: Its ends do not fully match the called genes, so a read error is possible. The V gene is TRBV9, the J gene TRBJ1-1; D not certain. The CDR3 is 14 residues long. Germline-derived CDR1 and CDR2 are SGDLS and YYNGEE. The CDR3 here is CAGSVGRVVTEAFF. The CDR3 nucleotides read TGTGCCGGCAGCGTAGGGAGGGTAGTCACTGAAGCTTTCTTT.

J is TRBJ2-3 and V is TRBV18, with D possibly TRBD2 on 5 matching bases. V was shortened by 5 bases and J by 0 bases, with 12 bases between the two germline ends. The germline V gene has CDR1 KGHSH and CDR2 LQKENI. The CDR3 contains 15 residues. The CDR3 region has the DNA TGTGCCAGCTCAACGGGATTAATAAGCACAGATACGCAGTATTTT. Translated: CASSTGLISTDTQYF.

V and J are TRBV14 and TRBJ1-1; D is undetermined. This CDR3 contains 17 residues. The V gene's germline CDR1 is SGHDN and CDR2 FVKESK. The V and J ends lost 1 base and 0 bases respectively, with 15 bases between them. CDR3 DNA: TGTGCCAGCAGCCAAGTGTGGACGAGAAATTTGAACACTGAAGCTTTCTTT. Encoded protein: CASSQVWTRNLNTEAFF.

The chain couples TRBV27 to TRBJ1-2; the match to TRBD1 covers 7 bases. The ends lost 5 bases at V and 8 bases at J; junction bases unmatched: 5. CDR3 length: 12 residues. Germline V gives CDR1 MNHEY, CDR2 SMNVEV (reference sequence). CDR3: CASSQGEIGYTF. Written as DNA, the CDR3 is TGTGCCAGCAGTCAGGGGGAAATCGGCTACACCTTC.

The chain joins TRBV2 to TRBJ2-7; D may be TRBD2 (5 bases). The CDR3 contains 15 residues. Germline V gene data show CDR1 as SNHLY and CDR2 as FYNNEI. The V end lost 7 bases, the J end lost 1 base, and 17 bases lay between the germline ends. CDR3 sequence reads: CASIDWRSLSYEQYF. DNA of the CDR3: TGTGCCAGCATCGACTGGAGGTCCTTATCCTACGAGCAGTACTTC.

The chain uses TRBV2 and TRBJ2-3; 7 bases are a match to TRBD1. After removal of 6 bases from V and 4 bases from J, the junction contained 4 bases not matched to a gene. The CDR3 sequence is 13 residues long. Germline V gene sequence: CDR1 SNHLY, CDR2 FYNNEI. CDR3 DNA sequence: TGTGCCAGCAGGGACAGGCCCTCAGATACGCAGTATTTT. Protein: CASRDRPSDTQYF.

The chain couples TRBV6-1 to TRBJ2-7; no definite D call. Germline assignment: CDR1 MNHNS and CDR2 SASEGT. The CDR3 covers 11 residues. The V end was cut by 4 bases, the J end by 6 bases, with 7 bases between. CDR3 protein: CASSAPTEQYF. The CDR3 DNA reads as TGTGCCAGCAGTGCCCCCACCGAGCAGTACTTC.

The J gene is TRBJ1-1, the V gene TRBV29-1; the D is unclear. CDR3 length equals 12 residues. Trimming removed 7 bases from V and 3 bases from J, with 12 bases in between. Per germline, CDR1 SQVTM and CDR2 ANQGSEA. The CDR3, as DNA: TGCAGCGCCCTGCAAGGGTACACTGAAGCTTTCTTT. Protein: CSALQGYTEAFF.

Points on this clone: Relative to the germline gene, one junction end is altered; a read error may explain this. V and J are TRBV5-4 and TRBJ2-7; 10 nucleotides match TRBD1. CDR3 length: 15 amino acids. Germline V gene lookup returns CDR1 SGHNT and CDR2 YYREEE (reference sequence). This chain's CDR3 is CASSLGQGIYYEQYF. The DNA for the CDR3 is TGTGCCAGCAGTTTGGGACAGGGGATCTACTACGAGCAGTACTTC.

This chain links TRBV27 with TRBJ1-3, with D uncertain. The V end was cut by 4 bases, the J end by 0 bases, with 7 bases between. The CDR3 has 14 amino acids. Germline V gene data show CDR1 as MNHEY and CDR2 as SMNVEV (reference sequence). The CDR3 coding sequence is TGTGCCAGCAGTTCGACGGGCTCTGGAAACACCATATATTTT. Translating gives CASSSTGSGNTIYF.

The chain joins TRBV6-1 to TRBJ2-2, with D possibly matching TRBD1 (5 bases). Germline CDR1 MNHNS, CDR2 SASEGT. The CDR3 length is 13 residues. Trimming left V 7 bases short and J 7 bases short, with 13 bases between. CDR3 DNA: TGTGCCAGCACTCAGGGAAAGGACGGGGAGCTGTTTTTT. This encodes CASTQGKDGELFF.

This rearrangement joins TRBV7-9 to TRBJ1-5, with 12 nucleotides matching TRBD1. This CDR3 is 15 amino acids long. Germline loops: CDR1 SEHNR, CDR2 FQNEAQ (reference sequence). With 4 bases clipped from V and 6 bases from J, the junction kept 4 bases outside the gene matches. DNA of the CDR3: TGTGCCAGCAGCTCGGGACAGGGGGCTAGTCAGCCCCAGCATTTT. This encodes CASSSGQGASQPQHF. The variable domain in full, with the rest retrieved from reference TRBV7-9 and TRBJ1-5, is DTGVSQNPRHKITKRGQNVTFRCDPISEHNRLYWYRQTLGQGPEFLTYFQNEAQLEKSRLLSDRFSAERPKGSFSTLEIQRTEQGDSAMYLCASSSGQGASQPQHFGDGTRLSIL.

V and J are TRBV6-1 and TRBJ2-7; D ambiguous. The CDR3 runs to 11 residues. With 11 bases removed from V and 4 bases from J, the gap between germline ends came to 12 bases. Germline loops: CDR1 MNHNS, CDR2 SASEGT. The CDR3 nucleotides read TGTGCCGTCCAATGGGGTTACGAGCAGTACTTC. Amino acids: CAVQWGYEQYF.